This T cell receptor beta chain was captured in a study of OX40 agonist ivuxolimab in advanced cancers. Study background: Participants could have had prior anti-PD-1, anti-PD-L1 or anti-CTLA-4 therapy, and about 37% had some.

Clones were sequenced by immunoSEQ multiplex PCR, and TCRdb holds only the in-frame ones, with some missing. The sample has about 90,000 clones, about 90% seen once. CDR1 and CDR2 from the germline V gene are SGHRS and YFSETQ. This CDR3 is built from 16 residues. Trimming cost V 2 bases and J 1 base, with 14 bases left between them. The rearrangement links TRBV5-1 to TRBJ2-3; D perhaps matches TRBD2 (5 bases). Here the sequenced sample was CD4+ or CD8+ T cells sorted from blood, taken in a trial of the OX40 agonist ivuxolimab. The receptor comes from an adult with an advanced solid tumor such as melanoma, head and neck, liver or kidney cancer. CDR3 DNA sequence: TGCGCCAGCAGCTTCGCCCCCCCCGGGGGCACAGATACGCAGTATTTT. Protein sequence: CASSFAPPGGTDTQYF. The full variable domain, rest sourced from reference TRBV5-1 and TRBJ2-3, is KAGVTQTPRYLIKTRGQQVTLSCSPISGHRSVSWYQQTPGQGLQFLFEYFSETQRNKGNFPGRFSGRQFSNSRSEMNVSTLELGDSALYLCASSFAPPGGTDTQYFGPGTRLTVL.